A single sample gave rise to the 16 T cell receptor beta chains below, sequenced in a study of cytomegalovirus exposure and HLA in healthy donors. The PCR used 60 Vbeta and 13 Jbeta primers. The method was immunoSEQ multiplex PCR; TCRdb's version includes in-frame clones alone and lacks a portion of them. The sample shows approximately 190,000 clones, roughly 80% of them seen only once. Sequenced material: PBMCs. All receptors come from a woman aged 25 to 39 in good health and CMV-seropositive.

The chain combines TRBV30 with TRBJ2-3; weak D call: TRBD2 (6 bases). V lost 4 bases and J lost 4, with 18 bases in between. Per germline, CDR1 GTSNPN and CDR2 SVGIG (reference sequence). CDR3 size: 15 residues. The CDR3 DNA is TGTGCCTGGACCAACCCCGGGAGCGGGCCAGATACGCAGTATTTT. This sequence encodes CAWTNPGSGPDTQYF.

The chain links TRBV7-3 to TRBJ1-1; D might be TRBD1 (6 bases). V was shortened by 4 bases and J by 7 bases, with 13 bases between the two germline ends. The germline CDR1 and CDR2 sequences are SGHTA and FQGTGA. The CDR3 is 13 amino acids. The CDR3 is CASSSRDKDEAFF. CDR3 nucleotides: TGTGCCAGCAGCTCTCGGGACAAAGATGAAGCTTTCTTT. Together with reference TRBV7-3 and TRBJ1-1, the CDR3 gives the full variable domain: GAGVSQTPSNKVTEKGKYVELRCDPISGHTALYWYRQSLGQGPEFLIYFQGTGAADDSGLPNDRFFAVRPEGSVSTLKIQRTERGDSAVYLCASSSRDKDEAFFGQGTRLTVV.

This clone was found a few times. The chain uses TRBV7-6 and TRBJ1-3, with D possibly matching TRBD1 (5 bases). CDR1 is SGHVS, CDR2 FNYEAQ, per germline. This CDR3 contains 16 residues. V gave up 1 base and J gave up 1 base, with 11 bases separating them. CDR3 protein: CASSLDPAGSGNTIYF. The CDR3 DNA sequence: TGTGCCAGCAGCTTAGACCCGGCAGGGTCTGGAAACACCATATATTTT. The whole variable domain, remainder taken from reference TRBV7-6 and TRBJ1-3, is GAGVSQSPRYKVTKRGQDVALRCDPISGHVSLYWYRQALGQGPEFLTYFNYEAQQDKSGLPNDRFSAERPEGSISTLTIQRTEQRDSAMYRCASSLDPAGSGNTIYFGEGSWLTVV.

CDR3: CSVGGSGNTIYF. CDR3 in DNA: TGCAGCGTGGGGGGCTCTGGAAACACCATATATTTT. The rearrangement uses TRBV29-1 and TRBJ1-3; possibly TRBD1 for D (5 bases). Germline CDR1 reads SQVTM; CDR2 reads ANQGSEA. The CDR3 totals 12 residues. V gave up 6 bases and J gave up 0 bases, with 6 bases separating them.

V usage is TRBV28 and J usage is TRBJ2-3; TRBD1 is a possible D gene (5 bases). Germline V gene data show CDR1 as MDHEN and CDR2 as SYDVKM. V lost 3 bases and J 1 base, leaving 8 bases between the germline ends. The CDR3 covers 14 residues. The CDR3 sequence is CASSFLQGTDTQYF. The CDR3 DNA is TGTGCCAGCAGTTTCCTACAGGGCACAGATACGCAGTATTTT.

The CDR3 loop reads CASSPRVAGGPNGELFF. Written as DNA, the CDR3 is TGTGCCAGCAGCCCTAGGGTAGCGGGAGGGCCCAACGGGGAGCTGTTTTTT. V is TRBV9 and J is TRBJ2-2; 11 nucleotides match TRBD2. V was pared by 4 bases and J by 7 bases, with 12 bases of the junction left unmatched. CDR3 length: 17 residues. CDR1 SGDLS and CDR2 YYNGEE come from the germline V gene.

The chain joins TRBV5-5 to TRBJ2-1; 8 bases are a match to TRBD2. The CDR3 has 13 residues. Germline lookup yields CDR1 SGHKS and CDR2 YYEKEE (reference sequence). J lost 5 bases, V lost 2 bases, and 0 bases had no gene match. The CDR3 sequence: CASSLLADNEQFF. The CDR3 DNA is TGTGCCAGCAGCTTACTAGCGGACAATGAGCAGTTCTTC.

V is TRBV6-9 and J is TRBJ2-2; D gene unclear. With 4 bases removed from V and 6 bases from J, the gap between germline ends came to 6 bases. CDR3 size: 12 residues. Germline V gene data show CDR1 as MNHGY and CDR2 as SVAAGI. Written as DNA, the CDR3 is TGTGCCAGCAGTTCTGAGGCCGGGGAGCTGTTTTTT. Translation gives CASSSEAGELFF.

The chain links TRBV5-6 to TRBJ2-5; D gene ambiguous. V was shortened by 0 bases and J by 1 base, with 4 bases between the two germline ends. There are 13 residues in the CDR3. Germline V gives CDR1 SGHDT, CDR2 YYEEEE. CDR3 sequence (DNA): TGTGCCAGCAGCTTGGACACCCAAGAGACCCAGTACTTC. Protein sequence: CASSLDTQETQYF.

In its sample, this clone was seen once. The CDR3, as DNA: TGCGCCAGCAGCTTGGAGGGACTAGCGGGTGTTGAGCAGTTCTTC. Translating it yields CASSLEGLAGVEQFF. The V gene is TRBV5-1, the J gene TRBJ2-1, with 12 bases lining up with TRBD2. With V trimmed by 0 bases and J by 9 bases, 4 bases remained unmatched. CDR3 length equals 15 residues. The germline CDR1 and CDR2 sequences are SGHRS and YFSETQ. Based on the CDR3 plus reference TRBV5-1 and TRBJ2-1, the full variable domain is KAGVTQTPRYLIKTRGQQVTLSCSPISGHRSVSWYQQTPGQGLQFLFEYFSETQRNKGNFPGRFSGRQFSNSRSEMNVSTLELGDSALYLCASSLEGLAGVEQFFGPGTRLTVL.

This chain joins TRBV15 and TRBJ2-7; maybe TRBD1 (5 bases). Trimming removed 0 bases at V and 7 bases at J, with 7 bases between. This CDR3 spans 12 amino acids. The germline gives CDR1 LNHNV, CDR2 YYDKDF (reference sequence). CDR3 bases: TGTGCCACCAGCAGAGATTCAGGGGAGCAGTACTTC. It yields the protein CATSRDSGEQYF.

The CDR3 sequence: CSVAGTRGKNIQYF. CDR3 nucleotides: TGCAGCGTAGCCGGGACTAGAGGCAAAAACATTCAGTACTTC. The rearrangement joins TRBV29-1 to TRBJ2-4; the match to TRBD2 covers 8 bases. CDR1 and CDR2 (germline): SQVTM, ANQGSEA. Losses at the gene ends were 6 bases for V and 3 bases for J; bases not matched to a gene: 7. The CDR3 is 14 residues long.

This clone occurred once. This chain connects TRBV19 to TRBJ2-3; no firm D call. This CDR3 spans 16 amino acids. With 3 bases removed from V and 0 bases from J, the gap between germline ends came to 13 bases. Germline CDR1 is LNHDA and CDR2 is SQIVND (reference sequence). The CDR3 coding sequence is TGTGCCAGTAGTATTGGGCCGGCAGCTAGCACAGATACGCAGTATTTT. Translating it yields CASSIGPAASTDTQYF.

CDR3 sequence reads: CASSFMSGSYGYTF. The DNA for the CDR3 is TGCGCCAGCAGCTTTATGTCAGGGTCATATGGCTACACCTTC. This chain links TRBV5-1 with TRBJ1-2; a possible D gene is TRBD1 (5 bases). There are 14 residues in the CDR3. The V gene's germline CDR1 is SGHRS and CDR2 YFSETQ. V was pared by 2 bases and J by 5 bases, with 13 bases between.

V is TRBV11-2 and J is TRBJ2-1, with 9 bases lining up with TRBD2. This CDR3 has 18 residues. V dropped 0 bases and J dropped 0; count of bases not matched to a gene: 6. Germline V gives CDR1 SGHAT, CDR2 FQNNGV. CDR3 residues: CASSLEWAGGLSYNEQFF. The CDR3 DNA follows: TGTGCCAGCAGCTTAGAGTGGGCGGGAGGGCTCTCCTACAATGAGCAGTTCTTC. Supplemented by reference TRBV11-2 and TRBJ2-1, the full variable domain reads EAGVAQSPRYKIIEKRQSVAFWCNPISGHATLYWYQQILGQGPKLLIQFQNNGVVDDSQLPKDRFSAERLKGVDSTLKIQPAKLEDSAVYLCASSLEWAGGLSYNEQFFGPGTRLTVL.

In its sample, this clone was seen once. The CDR3 here is CASRLSGGDYGYTF. In nucleotides, the CDR3 is TGTGCCAGCAGACTATCAGGGGGTGACTATGGCTACACCTTC. This sequence joins TRBV6-5 and TRBJ1-2, with 7 bases that match TRBD1. V was pared by 6 bases and J by 3 bases, with 7 bases of the junction left unmatched. Germline CDR1 and CDR2: MNHEY and SVGAGI. The CDR3 consists of 14 residues.